What follows are 29 T cell receptor beta chains derived from one specimen sequenced in a study of blood T cell repertoires in COVID-19. The assay was immunoSEQ multiplex PCR, and TCRdb's table has in-frame clones only and misses some. The sample has approximately 160,000 clones, about 86% seen once. What was sequenced was peripheral blood. The source of these receptors is an elderly woman with acute or convalescent COVID-19.

The rearrangement links TRBV5-1 to TRBJ1-1; a possible D gene is TRBD1 (6 bases). V lost 4 bases and J 5 bases, leaving 15 bases between the germline ends. Germline CDR1 and CDR2: SGHRS and YFSETQ. This CDR3 comprises 14 residues. CDR3 nucleotide sequence: TGCGCCAGCAGCCTTTCGTTTAGGGGGACTGAAGCTTTCTTT. This gives the protein CASSLSFRGTEAFF.

The J gene is TRBJ2-1, the V gene TRBV7-9; 9 nucleotides agree with TRBD2. Trimming took 2 bases from V and 2 from J; bases not matched to a gene: 7. This CDR3 has 17 residues. Germline values: CDR1 SEHNR, CDR2 FQNEAQ (reference sequence). The CDR3 DNA reads TGTGCCAGCAGCTTATGGCGGGGGGGCCAGCCCTACAATGAGCAGTTCTTC. Translating it yields CASSLWRGGQPYNEQFF.

This rearrangement joins TRBV9 to TRBJ2-3; D is possibly TRBD2 (6 bases). The germline V gene has CDR1 SGDLS and CDR2 YYNGEE. V was pared by 1 base and J by 1 base, with 16 bases between. This CDR3 has 17 amino acids. This chain's CDR3 is CASSVHELAVGTDTQYF. For the CDR3, the DNA is TGTGCCAGCAGCGTACACGAACTAGCAGTCGGCACAGATACGCAGTATTTT.

The chain combines TRBV5-1 with TRBJ2-4; possible D gene TRBD1, 5 bases. V was trimmed by 0 bases and J by 0 bases, leaving 13 bases between them. The CDR3 has 17 amino acids. Germline V gives CDR1 SGHRS, CDR2 YFSETQ. The DNA for the CDR3 is TGCGCCAGCAGCTTGGTGCGGTCCAGGGTAGCCAAAAACATTCAGTACTTC. Amino acids: CASSLVRSRVAKNIQYF.

V usage is TRBV18 and J usage is TRBJ2-1; D possibly corresponds to TRBD2 (5 bases). CDR3 length: 15 residues. The V end lost 0 bases, the J end lost 9 bases, and 15 bases lay between the germline ends. The germline V gene has CDR1 KGHSH and CDR2 LQKENI. The CDR3 reads CASSPPNIPRGEQFF. The CDR3 DNA sequence: TGTGCCAGCTCACCACCGAATATTCCCCGGGGTGAGCAGTTCTTC. The whole variable domain, filled in from reference TRBV18 and TRBJ2-1, reads NAGVMQNPRHLVRRRGQEARLRCSPMKGHSHVYWYRQLPEEGLKFMVYLQKENIIDESGMPKERFSAEFPKEGPSILRIQQVVRGDSAAYFCASSPPNIPRGEQFFGPGTRLTVL.

The V and J genes are TRBV19 and TRBJ1-4; a weak D match, TRBD1 (5 bases). The CDR3 is 14 amino acids. V was cut by 3 bases and J by 6 bases, with 11 bases left in between. Per the germline V gene, CDR1 is LNHDA and CDR2 is SQIVND (reference sequence). The CDR3, as DNA: TGTGCCAGTAGTATTGGCTGGGGGGATGAAAAACTGTTTTTT. Protein: CASSIGWGDEKLFF.

J is TRBJ1-1 and V is TRBV5-1; 9 positions agree with TRBD1. V lost 0 bases to trimming and J lost 6 bases; unmatched junction nucleotides: 6. CDR3 size: 15 residues. In germline, CDR1 is SGHRS, CDR2 YFSETQ. The CDR3 spells CASSLGGTGKPEAFF. The CDR3 nucleotides are TGCGCCAGCAGCTTGGGGGGGACAGGGAAACCTGAAGCTTTCTTT.

V is TRBV7-9 and J is TRBJ2-7, with 10 positions matching TRBD2. The CDR3 contains 14 residues. After removal of 4 bases from V and 3 bases from J, the junction contained 3 bases not matched to a gene. The germline V gene has CDR1 SEHNR and CDR2 FQNEAQ (reference sequence). Here the CDR3 reads CASSSGLADYEQYF. The CDR3 DNA reads as TGTGCCAGCAGCTCAGGACTAGCGGACTACGAGCAGTACTTC. Supplemented by reference TRBV7-9 and TRBJ2-7, the full variable domain reads DTGVSQNPRHKITKRGQNVTFRCDPISEHNRLYWYRQTLGQGPEFLTYFQNEAQLEKSRLLSDRFSAERPKGSFSTLEIQRTEQGDSAMYLCASSSGLADYEQYFGPGTRLTVT.

V gene TRBV6-4 combines with J gene TRBJ1-6, with a tentative D call TRBD1 (6 bases). The V gene's germline CDR1 is MRHNA and CDR2 SNTAGT. The CDR3 has 15 residues. V was pared by 4 bases and J by 7 bases, with 14 bases between. CDR3 in amino acids: CASSGSRGLNSPLHF. The CDR3 coding sequence is TGTGCCAGCAGTGGCTCCAGGGGCCTGAATTCACCCCTCCACTTT.

This clone was observed a few times. V usage is TRBV7-9 and J usage is TRBJ2-1; 12 bases fit TRBD2. The CDR3 covers 18 residues. V was clipped by 2 bases and J by 4 bases; unmatched bases: 9. Germline V gene sequence: CDR1 SEHNR, CDR2 FQNEAQ (reference sequence). The CDR3 spells CASSLKRRLAGVYNEQFF. Written as DNA, the CDR3 is TGTGCCAGCAGCTTAAAGCGGAGACTAGCGGGAGTTTACAATGAGCAGTTCTTC.

In nucleotides, the CDR3 is TGTGCCAGCAGCCCCTTTGGACAGGGGATACGGGAGACCCAGTACTTC. It is translated as CASSPFGQGIRETQYF. The chain couples TRBV7-9 to TRBJ2-5; 9 positions match TRBD1. Germline CDR1 SEHNR, CDR2 FQNEAQ (reference sequence). V lost 5 bases, J lost 5 bases, and 12 bases stayed unmatched. The CDR3 consists of 16 residues.

The genes are TRBV10-3 and TRBJ1-1, with 7 positions matching TRBD1. This CDR3 is 15 amino acids long. The V segment lost 6 bases and the J segment 1 base; nucleotides outside the gene matches: 8. Germline lookup yields CDR1 ENHRY and CDR2 SYGVKD. The CDR3 region has the DNA TGTGCCATCAGCTTTCTGGACAGGCCGAACACTGAAGCTTTCTTT. It yields the protein CAISFLDRPNTEAFF.

This chain uses TRBV6-5 with TRBJ2-7, with 7 bases fitting TRBD2. Trimming took 9 bases from V and 1 from J; bases not matched to a gene: 9. In germline, CDR1 is MNHEY, CDR2 SVGAGI. The CDR3 sequence is 14 residues long. The CDR3 DNA reads TGTGCCAGTATGACGGGGGGATTGTCCTACGAGCAGTACTTC. Encoded protein: CASMTGGLSYEQYF.

The CDR3 loop reads CASSSGGQPEKPQHF. CDR3 bases: TGTGCCAGCAGCTCCGGTGGACAGCCCGAGAAGCCCCAGCATTTT. This rearrangement joins TRBV7-8 to TRBJ1-5; perhaps TRBD1 as D (6 bases). V lost 4 bases and J lost 8, with 18 bases in between. The CDR3 covers 15 residues. CDR1 SGHVS and CDR2 FQNEAQ come from the germline V gene.

The chain joins TRBV6-5 to TRBJ2-4; the D gene is possibly TRBD2 (5 bases). CDR3 size: 12 residues. Germline loops: CDR1 MNHEY, CDR2 SVGAGI. V lost 4 bases, J lost 8 bases, and 9 bases lay in between. The CDR3 protein is CASSSDGDIQYF. In nucleotides, the CDR3 is TGTGCCAGCAGTTCGGACGGGGACATTCAGTACTTC.

The chain recombines TRBV7-2 with TRBJ2-7, with 8 bases identical to TRBD2. Trimming took 4 bases from V and 2 from J; bases not matched to a gene: 4. There are 14 residues in the CDR3. Germline-derived CDR1 and CDR2 are SGHTA and FQGNSA. CDR3 nucleotides: TGTGCCAGCAGCTGGCGCGGGGGGACCTACGAGCAGTACTTC. It yields the protein CASSWRGGTYEQYF.

This clone was detected many times. The V gene is TRBV5-8, the J gene TRBJ1-2; the D gene is possibly TRBD1 (5 bases). Trimming shortened V by 4 bases and J by 8 bases, and 15 bases separated the two germline ends. From germline, CDR1 is SGHTS and CDR2 YDEGEE. CDR3 length: 13 residues. This CDR3 is CASSNPGSWGYTF. CDR3 DNA: TGTGCCAGCAGCAACCCAGGGTCCTGGGGCTACACCTTC.

This rearrangement joins TRBV5-1 to TRBJ1-6; possibly TRBD1 for D (6 bases). CDR1 and CDR2 from the germline V gene are SGHRS and YFSETQ. The V end was cut by 3 bases, the J end by 6 bases, with 10 bases between. The CDR3 sequence is 14 residues long. DNA for the CDR3: TGCGCCAGCAGCTCGGGACAAAGTAATTCACCCCTCCACTTT. Residues: CASSSGQSNSPLHF.

The CDR3 region is CASSDGGPSYEQYF. The CDR3 DNA sequence: TGCGCCAGCAGTGACGGGGGGCCCTCCTACGAGCAGTACTTC. J is TRBJ2-7 and V is TRBV10-1; maybe TRBD2 (7 bases). Germline values: CDR1 WNHNN, CDR2 SYGVQD (reference sequence). V lost 3 bases and J lost 0, with 9 bases in between. This CDR3 has 14 residues.

The chain recombines TRBV2 with TRBJ1-2; TRBD1 might be the D (6 bases). Germline assignment: CDR1 SNHLY and CDR2 FYNNEI. With 3 bases removed from V and 0 bases from J, the gap between germline ends came to 14 bases. The CDR3 has 16 residues. CDR3 bases: TGTGCCAGCAGTGATTACAGGGCCTCACCTAACTATGGCTACACCTTC. Translated: CASSDYRASPNYGYTF.

This chain uses TRBV19 with TRBJ2-1; 11 nucleotides agree with TRBD2. This CDR3 is built from 14 residues. V shed 4 bases and J 7 bases; nucleotides not matched to a gene: 3. Germline CDR1 LNHDA, CDR2 SQIVND (reference sequence). The CDR3 is CASSTLAGANEQFF. The CDR3 DNA reads as TGTGCCAGTAGTACACTAGCGGGGGCTAATGAGCAGTTCTTC. Full variable domain (rest looked up from reference TRBV19 and TRBJ2-1): DGGITQSPKYLFRKEGQNVTLSCEQNLNHDAMYWYRQDPGQGLRLIYYSQIVNDFQKGDIAEGYSVSREKKESFPLTVTSAQKNPTAFYLCASSTLAGANEQFFGPGTRLTVL.

The CDR3 bases are TGTGCCAGCAGTTTATCGGTCAGTCCCTACGAGCAGTACTTC. Protein sequence: CASSLSVSPYEQYF. The genes are TRBV27 and TRBJ2-7; D call uncertain. The germline CDR1 and CDR2 sequences are MNHEY and SMNVEV (reference sequence). This CDR3 contains 14 residues. V gave up 0 bases and J gave up 2 bases, with 8 bases separating them.

CDR3 sequence: CASSSLGQGKSYTF. The DNA for the CDR3 is TGTGCCAGCAGTTCCCTGGGACAGGGAAAGAGCTACACCTTC. The chain combines TRBV28 with TRBJ1-2; 9 bases fit TRBD1. The CDR3 contains 14 residues. The germline CDR1 and CDR2 sequences are MDHEN and SYDVKM. The ends lost 4 bases at V and 9 bases at J; junction bases unmatched: 9.

The J gene is TRBJ1-5, the V gene TRBV27; D gene unclear. The germline CDR1 and CDR2 sequences are MNHEY and SMNVEV (reference sequence). This CDR3 has 13 amino acids. V lost 10 bases, J lost 6 bases, and 16 bases lay in between. CDR3 coding DNA: TGTGCCACGGCCGGGGAAGGGTTTCAGCCCCAGCATTTT. Translated, it gives CATAGEGFQPQHF.

V usage is TRBV21-1 and J usage is TRBJ2-7; the table's TRBD2 call for D was not verified on the DNA. TRBV21-1 is labeled a pseudogene. This CDR3 has 15 amino acids. CDR3 protein: CASSAGLAGGGEQYF. The CDR3 DNA is TGTGCCAGCAGCGCGGGACTAGCGGGGGGAGGAGAGCAGTACTTC.

The chain couples TRBV24-1 to TRBJ1-2; 7 bases agree with TRBD1. J gave up 4 bases and V 3 bases, and 4 bases lay outside the gene matches. The CDR3 is made up of 14 amino acids. Germline V CDR1 and CDR2: KGHDR, SFDVKD. The CDR3 DNA reads TGTGCCACCAGTGATCGGGACAGTGTCTATGGCTACACCTTC. This sequence encodes CATSDRDSVYGYTF.

V usage is TRBV28 and J usage is TRBJ1-4; 8 nucleotides match TRBD1. V lost 5 bases and J lost 10; bases outside the gene matches: 9. Germline CDR1 is MDHEN and CDR2 is SYDVKM. There are 14 residues in the CDR3. The CDR3 DNA is TGTGCCAGCAGTGCAGGGGGCGTATCTGTAAAACTGTTTTTT. This codes for CASSAGGVSVKLFF.

V is TRBV7-9 and J is TRBJ1-2, with 8 bases aligning to TRBD1. Trimming at V came to 2 bases and at J to 7 bases, leaving 9 bases not matched to a gene. CDR1 and CDR2 from the germline V gene are SEHNR and FQNEAQ (reference sequence). The CDR3 length is 15 residues. CDR3 in amino acids: CASSLTTGGRGGYTF. CDR3 in DNA: TGTGCCAGCAGCTTAACAACAGGGGGAAGGGGTGGCTACACCTTC.

This rearrangement joins TRBV15 to TRBJ2-1; 10 nucleotides agree with TRBD2. This CDR3 is 15 amino acids long. V shed 8 bases, J shed 7 bases, and the junction held 11 bases outside the gene matches. CDR1 is LNHNV and CDR2 is YYDKDF in the germline V gene (reference sequence). Here the CDR3 DNA reads TGTGCCACCTCGAGTAGCGGGAGGATAGGTAATGAGCAGTTCTTC. This codes for CATSSSGRIGNEQFF.